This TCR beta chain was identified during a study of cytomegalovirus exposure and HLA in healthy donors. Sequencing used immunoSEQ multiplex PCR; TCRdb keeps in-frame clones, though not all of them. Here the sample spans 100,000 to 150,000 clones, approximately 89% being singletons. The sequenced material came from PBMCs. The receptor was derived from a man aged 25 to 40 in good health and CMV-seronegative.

The CDR3 loop reads CASTSREEQETQYF. The DNA for the CDR3 is TGTGCCAGCACCTCCAGGGAAGAGCAAGAGACCCAGTACTTC. The rearrangement joins TRBV6-5 to TRBJ2-5; perhaps TRBD1 as D (5 bases). Deletions cut 7 bases from V and 2 bases from J, with 14 bases between. Germline-derived CDR1 and CDR2 are MNHEY and SVGAGI. This CDR3 contains 14 residues.